This record covers a single T cell receptor (beta chain). The CDR3 has 14 amino acids. Trimming pared 6 bases from V and 4 bases from J, leaving 15 bases between. The germline CDR1 and CDR2 sequences are KGHSH and LQKENI. These data originate in a study of blood T cell repertoires in COVID-19. Across the study: PBMCs, B-cell-depleted T cells, or T cells were the source of the cDNA or gDNA that made up the material.

Sequencing used immunoSEQ multiplex PCR; TCRdb keeps in-frame clones, though not all of them. The profile shows some 270,000 clones, around 83% of them singletons. The chain employs TRBV18 and TRBJ1-1; no clear D gene. Material: peripheral blood. This TCR came from a woman aged 35 to 49 who had recovered from COVID-19. The CDR3 reads CASSGGILGTEAFF. The CDR3 coding sequence is TGTGCCAGCTCCGGAGGGATCCTGGGCACTGAAGCTTTCTTT.